This section outlines one T cell receptor (beta chain) sequence together with its context. Its antigen is as yet unknown. This sample is drawn from a study of chemoradiotherapy in HPV16-positive cancers. Regarding the study as a whole: The functional HPV-specific definition rests on just a couple of HPV16-positive patients. During treatment, candidate HPV-specific clones and E7-related motifs expanded in tumor. Better recurrence-free survival went with HPV-responsive T-cell expansion in HPV16-positive patients.

The data were produced by immunoSEQ multiplex PCR, yet TCRdb's version contains in-frame clones alone and is incomplete. This table has 2,500 to 3,000 clones, around 85% appearing once. V shed 6 bases, J shed 5 bases, and the junction held 7 bases outside the gene matches. This CDR3 has 14 amino acids. Germline CDR1 SNHLY, CDR2 FYNNEI. The sequence came from a human donor with HPV-associated anogenital cancer. The rearrangement joins TRBV2 to TRBJ2-3; 8 bases fit TRBD1. Sequenced here: blood, sampled from a patient who underwent chemoradiotherapy. The CDR3 DNA is TGTGCCAGCAGGGACAGGGTCGTTGGAGATACGCAGTATTTT. It codes for CASRDRVVGDTQYF.